What follows is one T cell receptor beta chain and its context. What it recognizes is unknown. The libraries were made with immunoSEQ v3.0 at survey level. TCRdb's copy holds only in-frame clones and misses some; the assay was immunoSEQ multiplex PCR. This table holds some 11,000 clones, about 81% found once. Each donor had at least one pre-ART and at least two post-ART PBMC samples. The sample comes from a study of long-term antiretroviral therapy in people with HIV. Notes on the study in general: Repertoires with HIV possessed tighter CDR3 length spans than those of controls.

This CDR3 contains 16 residues. V gave up 4 bases and J gave up 5 bases; unmatched junction bases: 7. CDR1 and CDR2 (germline): KGHSH, LQKENI. The source material was unsorted PBMCs, sampled 1.8 years after starting antiretroviral therapy. This clonotype originated in a man aged 35 to 55 with HIV. The chain employs TRBV18 and TRBJ2-1; 11 bases match TRBD2. In DNA form, the CDR3 reads TGTGCCAGCTCACACTATAGCGGGAGGGCCCACAATGAGCAGTTCTTC. It encodes CASSHYSGRAHNEQFF.